This T cell receptor (beta chain) was identified during a study of control samples from healthy donors and cancer patients. The CDR3 covers 14 residues. CDR1 and CDR2 from the germline V gene are SGHRS and YFSETQ. With V trimmed by 4 bases and J by 5 bases, 5 bases remained unmatched. Sequencing was performed with immunoSEQ multiplex PCR; in TCRdb, only in-frame clones are kept and a portion is missing. Here the sample spans about 190,000 clones, approximately 90% being singletons. Sequencing was carried out using blood. V and J are TRBV5-1 and TRBJ1-2; 10 positions match TRBD1. The TCR sequence derives from a man between 25 and 39 years old in good health. CDR3 region: CASSADRGLYGYTF. The CDR3, as DNA: TGCGCCAGCAGCGCTGACAGGGGGCTGTATGGCTACACCTTC.